The next 12 T cell receptor beta chains were all read from a single sample in a study of T cell repertoires in cytomegalovirus infection. TCRdb processed the reads anew with MiXCR; each CDR3 protein has one entry. The sample shows around 440,000 distinct CDR3 sequences, around 10% of them seen only once. The specimen was PBMCs. The receptors were gathered from a human donor in good health (CMV status not recorded). Some clones in this sample may be carry-over from other donors' samples.

A few counts support this clonotype. V and J are TRBV18 and TRBJ2-1; 9 bases align to TRBD2. There are 17 residues in the CDR3. With 0 bases clipped from V and 4 bases from J, the junction kept 7 bases outside the gene matches. The germline CDR1 and CDR2 sequences are KGHSH and LQKENI. CDR3 loop: CASSPPEASGRYNEQFF. Written as DNA, the CDR3 is TGTGCCAGCTCACCACCCGAGGCCAGCGGGAGGTACAATGAGCAGTTCTTC.

This clonotype was recorded many times. This sequence joins TRBV7-8 and TRBJ2-6; D gene ambiguous. Germline V gene sequence: CDR1 SGHVS, CDR2 FQNEAQ. With 5 bases removed from V and 0 bases from J, the gap between germline ends came to 8 bases. CDR3 length: 15 amino acids. CDR3 sequence: CASSATSSGANVLTF. DNA of the CDR3: TGTGCCAGCAGCGCAACCAGCTCTGGGGCCAACGTCCTGACTTTC.

This clonotype was detected only a few times. V and J are TRBV9 and TRBJ1-3; 7 bases match TRBD1. The V and J ends lost 4 bases and 0 bases, in that order; junction bases with no gene match: 4. This CDR3 is built from 15 residues. Germline V gives CDR1 SGDLS, CDR2 YYNGEE. The CDR3 bases are TGTGCCAGCAGCCCCCGACAGGGCTCTGGAAACACCATATATTTT. It codes for CASSPRQGSGNTIYF.

The V call is TRBV20-1, the J call TRBJ1-3, with D unresolved. The V gene lost 4 bases and the J gene lost 1 base, with 8 bases spanning the gap. This CDR3 spans 13 amino acids. Looked up from germline, CDR1 is DFQATT and CDR2 is SNEGSKA (reference sequence). The CDR3 coding sequence is TGCAGTGCTAAAGCAAGGTCTGGAAACACCATATATTTT. It translates to CSAKARSGNTIYF.

At least ten counts were recorded for this clonotype. The chain combines TRBV28 with TRBJ2-2; D could derive from TRBD1 or TRBD2 (5 bases each). In germline, CDR1 is MDHEN, CDR2 SYDVKM. The ends were cut back, 9 bases at V and 2 bases at J, with 10 bases in the middle. This CDR3 spans 13 amino acids. CDR3 sequence (DNA): TGTGCCAGTTGGGACCCAAACACCGGGGAGCTGTTTTTT. This gives the protein CASWDPNTGELFF.

Many counts were recorded for this clonotype. The chain has TRBV7-3 and TRBJ2-7, with 9 bases that match TRBD1. This CDR3 has 13 residues. Germline loops: CDR1 SGHTA, CDR2 FQGTGA. Germline trimming cut 4 bases from V and 3 bases from J; bases unmatched to any gene: 1. The CDR3 protein is CASSWGQGYEQYF. For the CDR3, the DNA is TGTGCCAGCAGCTGGGGACAGGGCTACGAGCAGTACTTC.

This clonotype was seen many times. The rearrangement links TRBV15 to TRBJ2-4, with 11 bases that match TRBD1. CDR1 LNHNV and CDR2 YYDKDF come from the germline V gene (reference sequence). J lost 8 bases, V lost 0 bases, and 12 bases had no gene match. The CDR3 extends over 18 amino acids. The CDR3 loop is CATSRDRTGGWSTYIQYF. CDR3 coding DNA: TGTGCCACCAGCAGAGATCGGACAGGGGGCTGGTCGACGTACATTCAGTACTTC.

This clonotype was counted a few times. The chain carries TRBV28 and TRBJ2-1; a possible D gene is TRBD2 (6 bases). CDR1 is MDHEN, CDR2 SYDVKM, per germline. This CDR3 is built from 14 residues. Trimming removed 8 bases from V and 4 bases from J, with 15 bases in between. This chain's CDR3 is CASGGRRGYNEQFF. The CDR3 region has the DNA TGTGCCAGCGGTGGTAGGAGGGGATACAATGAGCAGTTCTTC.

This clonotype turned up a few times. The chain uses TRBV28 and TRBJ2-5, with TRBD2 as a possible D gene (6 bases). The CDR3 runs 14 residues. Trimming took off 8 bases at V and 6 bases at J, with 19 bases between the two ends. Germline-derived CDR1 and CDR2 are MDHEN and SYDVKM. In DNA form, the CDR3 reads TGTGCCAGCTTTCGACCGGCGGGGAGTAAGACCCAGTACTTC. Translation gives CASFRPAGSKTQYF.

In its sample, this clonotype was seen many times. The chain uses TRBV9 and TRBJ1-4; possibly TRBD1 for D (5 bases). The CDR3 has 16 residues. Germline V lookup: CDR1 SGDLS, CDR2 YYNGEE. V was pared by 2 bases and J by 6 bases, with 17 bases between. CDR3 region: CASSVGPDGGYEKLFF. For the CDR3, the DNA is TGTGCCAGCAGCGTGGGACCCGACGGGGGGTATGAAAAACTGTTTTTT.

This clonotype was seen a handful of times. The chain carries TRBV19 and TRBJ1-1; the D is unclear. CDR1 is LNHDA, CDR2 SQIVND, per germline (reference sequence). The germline V and J ends were trimmed by 2 bases and 4 bases, with 14 bases remaining between them. The CDR3 has 15 residues. CDR3 nucleotide sequence: TGTGCCAGTAGTATATTTACAACCCGCGCCACTGAAGCTTTCTTT. It translates to CASSIFTTRATEAFF.

The chain has TRBV6-5 and TRBJ2-3; 8 bases agree with TRBD2. This CDR3 has 15 amino acids. V was pared by 6 bases and J by 6 bases, with 11 bases of the junction left unmatched. Germline CDR1 and CDR2: MNHEY and SVGAGI. CDR3 residues: CASSPPSGGLDTQYF. As DNA, the CDR3 is TGTGCCAGCAGCCCCCCAAGCGGGGGACTCGATACGCAGTATTTT.